A single sample gave rise to the 15 T cell receptor beta chains below, sequenced in a study of T cell responses to AZD1222 COVID-19 vaccine. The repertoire was sequenced with immunoSEQ multiplex PCR; TCRdb's copy has only in-frame clones and lacks some. The data hold around 220,000 clones, with less than 95% observed a single time. This specimen was peripheral blood, taken 28 days after the second dose of the MenACWY control vaccine. These receptors all come from an adult who received the MenACWY meningococcal vaccine as a control.

The chain combines TRBV7-9 with TRBJ1-6; 9 nucleotides match TRBD1. Germline lookup yields CDR1 SEHNR and CDR2 FQNEAQ (reference sequence). The CDR3 is made up of 13 amino acids. V lost 10 bases and J lost 7; bases outside the gene matches: 5. DNA for the CDR3: TGTGCCACAACAGGGGGCTACAATTCACCCCTCCACTTT. Its translation is CATTGGYNSPLHF.

CDR3 nucleotide sequence: TGTGCCAGCAGTTACTCAGGGCCGGACACCGGCTACGAGCAGTACTTC. Protein sequence: CASSYSGPDTGYEQYF. The genes are TRBV6-5 and TRBJ2-7, with D maybe TRBD1 (5 bases). V dropped 0 bases and J dropped 3 bases, with 15 bases sitting between them. The CDR3 has 16 residues. CDR1 and CDR2 (germline): MNHEY, SVGAGI.

This clone was seen once. The chain combines TRBV28 with TRBJ2-2, with no clear D. The V end was cut by 2 bases, the J end by 5 bases, with 9 bases between. Germline CDR1 MDHEN, CDR2 SYDVKM. The CDR3 consists of 14 residues. The CDR3: CASSLSSLTGELFF. The CDR3 coding sequence is TGTGCCAGCAGTTTAAGCTCTCTAACCGGGGAGCTGTTTTTT.

Concerning this clone itself: An end of the junction does not agree with germline; a read error may underlie this. The chain links TRBV14 to TRBJ2-7; maybe TRBD1 (6 bases). The CDR3 consists of 13 residues. Germline V gives CDR1 SGHDN, CDR2 FVKESK. In DNA form, the CDR3 reads TGTGCCAGCCGCCAGGGACACGGCTACGAGCAGTACTTC. It specifies CASRQGHGYEQYF.

The V gene is TRBV6-5, the J gene TRBJ2-2, with D perhaps assigned TRBD1 or TRBD2 (5 bases each). The CDR3 covers 16 residues. Per the germline V gene, CDR1 is MNHEY and CDR2 is SVGAGI. Trimming removed 2 bases at V and 1 base at J, with 11 bases between. CDR3 nucleotide sequence: TGTGCCAGCAGTTACCATTCAGGGAGGAACACCGGGGAGCTGTTTTTT. Translated, it gives CASSYHSGRNTGELFF.

The chain links TRBV6-5 to TRBJ1-2, with D possibly being TRBD1 (6 bases). The CDR3 spans 15 residues. Germline loops: CDR1 MNHEY, CDR2 SVGAGI. Trimming took off 5 bases at V and 4 bases at J, with 17 bases between the two ends. The CDR3, as DNA: TGTGCCAGCAGTCCACGGACAGCCCTTACCTATGGCTACACCTTC. This encodes CASSPRTALTYGYTF.

This chain connects TRBV7-9 to TRBJ1-5; possibly TRBD1 for D (5 bases). This CDR3 contains 16 residues. In germline, CDR1 is SEHNR, CDR2 FQNEAQ (reference sequence). The ends were cut back, 5 bases at V and 6 bases at J, with 20 bases in the middle. CDR3 bases: TGTGCCAGCAGCCGAACAGACAGTGAGTTTAGTCAGCCCCAGCATTTT. The encoded protein is CASSRTDSEFSQPQHF.

The genes are TRBV2 and TRBJ2-7, with TRBD1 matching 8 bases. The CDR3 covers 14 residues. V lost 5 bases and J lost 2; bases outside the gene matches: 5. Germline-derived CDR1 and CDR2 are SNHLY and FYNNEI. Written as DNA, the CDR3 is TGTGCCAGCAGTTTTCGGACAGGGACCTACGAGCAGTACTTC. Its translation: CASSFRTGTYEQYF.

This chain's CDR3 is CASSDGTTPEKLFF. The CDR3, as DNA: TGTGCCAGCAGTGACGGCACAACCCCTGAAAAACTGTTTTTT. The V and J genes are TRBV6-1 and TRBJ1-4; D is unclear. The CDR3 has 14 amino acids. Trimming took off 3 bases at V and 7 bases at J, with 12 bases between the two ends. Germline V gene data show CDR1 as MNHNS and CDR2 as SASEGT.

The chain combines TRBV24-1 with TRBJ2-7, with a weak D call TRBD2 (6 bases). V lost 9 bases and J 5 bases, leaving 19 bases between the germline ends. This CDR3 spans 14 amino acids. The germline gives CDR1 KGHDR, CDR2 SFDVKD. DNA of the CDR3: TGTGCCACCTCTCTCGGGGCGGGGCCCAACGAGCAGTACTTC. The encoded protein is CATSLGAGPNEQYF.

This chain links TRBV6-8 with TRBJ2-3; D is perhaps TRBD2 (6 bases). CDR1 and CDR2 from the germline V gene are MNHGY and SAAAGT. The CDR3 loop spans 13 amino acids. V lost 7 bases and J 3 bases, leaving 11 bases between the germline ends. CDR3: CASTHLATDTQYF. For the CDR3, the DNA is TGTGCCAGCACGCACCTAGCGACAGATACGCAGTATTTT.

The J gene is TRBJ2-7, the V gene TRBV2; D possibly corresponds to TRBD1 (6 bases). Germline values: CDR1 SNHLY, CDR2 FYNNEI. Trimming removed 5 bases at V and 7 bases at J, with 18 bases between. The CDR3 contains 14 residues. Here the CDR3 reads CASSWTVRGGEQYF. CDR3 coding DNA: TGTGCCAGCAGTTGGACAGTGAGGGGTGGGGAGCAGTACTTC.

The chain couples TRBV23-1 to TRBJ2-2, with 7 positions matching TRBD1. TRBV23-1 is annotated as an ORF whose role is uncertain. The CDR3 contains 15 residues. V trimming: 3 bases; J trimming: 1 base; junction bases outside the gene matches: 2. The CDR3 here is CASSQRTGNTGELFF. CDR3 DNA: TGCGCCAGCAGTCAGCGGACAGGGAACACCGGGGAGCTGTTTTTT.

This chain uses TRBV15 with TRBJ2-2; 7 nucleotides agree with TRBD2. V lost 1 base to trimming and J lost 5 bases; unmatched junction nucleotides: 1. Germline CDR1 reads LNHNV; CDR2 reads YYDKDF (reference sequence). This CDR3 comprises 14 residues. DNA for the CDR3: TGTGCCACCAGCAGAGTTAGCGGGACCGGGGAGCTGTTTTTT. Translated: CATSRVSGTGELFF. Full variable domain (missing parts from reference TRBV15 and TRBJ2-2): DAMVIQNPRYQVTQFGKPVTLSCSQTLNHNVMYWYQQKSSQAPKLLFHYYDKDFNNEADTPDNFQSRRPNTSFCFLDIRSPGLGDTAMYLCATSRVSGTGELFFGEGSRLTVL.

This rearrangement joins TRBV7-7 to TRBJ2-1; possible D gene TRBD2, 5 bases. Trimming stripped 1 base from V and 9 bases from J, with 7 bases between. The germline CDR1 and CDR2 sequences are SSHAT and FNYEAQ (reference sequence). The CDR3 has 12 amino acids. The DNA of the CDR3 is TGTGCCAGCAGCTTAGTAGGAGGTGAGCAGTTCTTC. As protein: CASSLVGGEQFF.